This TCR beta chain was observed in a study of early T cells in non-severe SARS-CoV-2 infection. About the study: Chains were unpaired, as sequencing was done on bulk RNA from unsorted whole blood.

The CDR3 covers 11 residues. The V gene lost 3 bases and the J gene lost 5 bases, with 4 bases spanning the gap. Study-wide findings and caveats: Anti-spike CD8 specificities were favored by VDJdb matching, whose results missed private and CD4 specificities.

This clonotype has just a few counts. What it binds is not known. Individual cDNA molecules were tagged with unique molecular identifiers. TCRdb analysed the 5' RACE reads with MiXCR anew, one entry per CDR3 protein. In the table there are approximately 69,000 distinct CDR3 sequences, 12% of which are singletons. The sequencing input was whole blood. The clonotype was recovered from an adult who was a healthcare worker with PCR-confirmed SARS-CoV-2 infection or an uninfected control (not recorded which). The chain uses TRBV12-3 or TRBV12-4 and TRBJ1-2, with D unclear. DNA of the CDR3: TGTGCCAGCAGTTTGGGGTATGGCTACACCTTC. Protein sequence: CASSLGYGYTF.